The 2 T cell receptor beta chains presented below share a single source sample, sequenced in a study of prognosis after radiotherapy for stage I lung cancer. Researchers used two-round multiplex PCR to amplify TCR beta CDR3 starting from genomic DNA. Individual primers that were specific to each TRBV and TRBJ gene served in first-round PCR. TCRdb re-called the multiplex PCR reads through MiXCR, storing one row per CDR3 protein. This table holds 25,000 to 30,000 distinct CDR3 sequences, around 38% found once. The starting material was PBMCs, obtained before or after stereotactic body radiation therapy (not recorded which). These receptors were taken from a donor aged 50 or older with non-small cell lung cancer.

Note on this clonotype: A read error may be the cause here, since a much bigger clone is one base away. This chain uses TRBV4-1 with TRBJ2-6, with D possibly matching TRBD1 (5 bases). The CDR3 runs to 16 residues. Looked up from germline, CDR1 is MGHRA and CDR2 is YSYEKL. CDR3 coding DNA: TGCGCCAGCAGCCAAGATCACATCTCTGGGGCCGACGTCCTGACTTTC. This sequence encodes CASSQDHISGADVLTF.

The chain has TRBV19 and TRBJ1-2; no firm D call. Per germline, CDR1 LNHDA and CDR2 SQIVND (reference sequence). CDR3 length: 12 amino acids. Trimming pared 4 bases from V and 4 bases from J, leaving 7 bases between. The chain's CDR3 is CASSRVGYGYTF. CDR3 bases: TGTGCCAGTAGTAGGGTAGGCTATGGCTACACCTTC. Full variable domain (rest looked up from reference TRBV19 and TRBJ1-2): DGGITQSPKYLFRKEGQNVTLSCEQNLNHDAMYWYRQDPGQGLRLIYYSQIVNDFQKGDIAEGYSVSREKKESFPLTVTSAQKNPTAFYLCASSRVGYGYTFGSGTRLTVV.